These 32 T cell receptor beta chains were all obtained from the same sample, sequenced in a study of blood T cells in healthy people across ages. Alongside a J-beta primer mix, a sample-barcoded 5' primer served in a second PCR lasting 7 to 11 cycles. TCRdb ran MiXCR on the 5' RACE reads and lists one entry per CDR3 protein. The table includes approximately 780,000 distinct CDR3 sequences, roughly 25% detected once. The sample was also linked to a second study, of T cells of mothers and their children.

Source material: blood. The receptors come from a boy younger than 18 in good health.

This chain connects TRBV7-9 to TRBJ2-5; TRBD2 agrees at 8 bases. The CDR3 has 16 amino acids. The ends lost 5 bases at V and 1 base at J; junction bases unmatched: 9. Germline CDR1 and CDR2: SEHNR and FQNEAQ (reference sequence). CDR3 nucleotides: TGTGCCAGCAGCCTCCTAGGGGCGGGGGGCCAAGAGACCCAGTACTTC. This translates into CASSLLGAGGQETQYF.

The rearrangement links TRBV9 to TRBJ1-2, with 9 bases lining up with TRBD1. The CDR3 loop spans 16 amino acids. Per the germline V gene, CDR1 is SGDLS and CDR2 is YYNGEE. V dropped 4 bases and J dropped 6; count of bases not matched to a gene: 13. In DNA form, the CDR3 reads TGTGCCAGCAGCCCCCGGACAGGGGATAACCTTGATGGCTACACCTTC. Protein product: CASSPRTGDNLDGYTF.

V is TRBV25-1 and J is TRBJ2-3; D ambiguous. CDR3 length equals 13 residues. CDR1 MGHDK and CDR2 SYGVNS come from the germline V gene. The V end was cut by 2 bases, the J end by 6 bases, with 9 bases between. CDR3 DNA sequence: TGTGCCAGCAGTGAACCCCCTTGGGATACGCAGTATTTT. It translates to CASSEPPWDTQYF. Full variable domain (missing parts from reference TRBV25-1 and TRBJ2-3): EADIYQTPRYLVIGTGKKITLECSQTMGHDKMYWYQQDPGMELHLIHYSYGVNSTEKGDLSSESTVSRIRTEHFPLTLESARPSHTSQYLCASSEPPWDTQYFGPGTRLTVL.

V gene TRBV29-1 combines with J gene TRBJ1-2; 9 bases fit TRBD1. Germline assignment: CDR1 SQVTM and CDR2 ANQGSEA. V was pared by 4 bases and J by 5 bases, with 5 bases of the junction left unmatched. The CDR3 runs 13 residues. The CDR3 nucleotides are TGCAGCGTTGGACAGGGGGATAGGTATGGCTACACCTTC. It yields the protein CSVGQGDRYGYTF.

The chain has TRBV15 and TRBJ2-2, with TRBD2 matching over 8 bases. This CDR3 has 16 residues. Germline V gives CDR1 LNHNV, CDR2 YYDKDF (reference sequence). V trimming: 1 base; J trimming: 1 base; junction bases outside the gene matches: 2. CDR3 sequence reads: CATSRGGLGNTGELFF. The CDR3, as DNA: TGTGCCACCAGCAGAGGGGGACTAGGGAACACCGGGGAGCTGTTTTTT.

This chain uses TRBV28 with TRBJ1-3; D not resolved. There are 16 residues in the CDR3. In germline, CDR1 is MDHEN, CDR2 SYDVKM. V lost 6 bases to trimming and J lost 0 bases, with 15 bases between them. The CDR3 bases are TGTGCCAGCAGCCCCCGCGGATATCTCTCTGGAAACACCATATATTTT. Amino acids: CASSPRGYLSGNTIYF.

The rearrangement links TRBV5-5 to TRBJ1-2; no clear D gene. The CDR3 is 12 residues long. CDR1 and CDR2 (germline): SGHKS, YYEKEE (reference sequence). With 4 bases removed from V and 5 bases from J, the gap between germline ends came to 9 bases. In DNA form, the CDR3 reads TGTGCCAGCAGCCTGACCCGGTATGGCTACACCTTC. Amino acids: CASSLTRYGYTF.

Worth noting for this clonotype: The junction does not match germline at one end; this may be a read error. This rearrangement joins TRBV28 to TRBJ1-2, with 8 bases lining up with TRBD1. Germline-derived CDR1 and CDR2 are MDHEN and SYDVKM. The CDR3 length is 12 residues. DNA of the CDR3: TGTGCCAGCACCTCTCTACCACCGGGACAGGACTTC. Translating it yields CASTSLPPGQDF.

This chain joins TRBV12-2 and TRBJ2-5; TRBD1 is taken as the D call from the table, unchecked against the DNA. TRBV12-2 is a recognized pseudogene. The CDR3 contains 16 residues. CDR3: CVPPLGYRGTEETQYF. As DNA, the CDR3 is TGTGTACCACCGCTCGGCTACAGGGGGACCGAGGAGACCCAGTACTTC.

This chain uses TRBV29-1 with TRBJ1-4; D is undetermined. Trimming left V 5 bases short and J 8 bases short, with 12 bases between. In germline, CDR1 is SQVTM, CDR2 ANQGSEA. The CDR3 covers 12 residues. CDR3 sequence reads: CSVFKLGEKLFF. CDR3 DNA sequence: TGCAGCGTTTTCAAATTAGGAGAAAAACTGTTTTTT.

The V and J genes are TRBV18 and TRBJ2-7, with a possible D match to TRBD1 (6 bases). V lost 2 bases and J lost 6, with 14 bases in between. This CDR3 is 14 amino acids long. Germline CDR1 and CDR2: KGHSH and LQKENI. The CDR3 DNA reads TGTGCCAGCTCACCAGCGGACAGCATGGGCGAGCAGTACTTC. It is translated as CASSPADSMGEQYF.

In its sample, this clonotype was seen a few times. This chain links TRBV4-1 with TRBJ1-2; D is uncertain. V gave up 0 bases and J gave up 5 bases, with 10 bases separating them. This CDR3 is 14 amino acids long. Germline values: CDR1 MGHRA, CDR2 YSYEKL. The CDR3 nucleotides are TGCGCCAGCAGCCAAGATCCTGGGAGTTATGGCTACACCTTC. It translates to CASSQDPGSYGYTF.

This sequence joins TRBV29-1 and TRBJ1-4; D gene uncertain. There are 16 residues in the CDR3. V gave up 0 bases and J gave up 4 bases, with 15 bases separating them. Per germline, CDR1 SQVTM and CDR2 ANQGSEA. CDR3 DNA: TGCAGCGTTGAAGATCTTAGCGGCCATGATAATGAAAAACTGTTTTTT. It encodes CSVEDLSGHDNEKLFF.

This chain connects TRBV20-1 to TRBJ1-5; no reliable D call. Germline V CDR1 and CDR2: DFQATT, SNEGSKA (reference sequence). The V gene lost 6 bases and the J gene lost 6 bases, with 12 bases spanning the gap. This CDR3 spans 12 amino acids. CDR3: CSAAPQAQPQHF. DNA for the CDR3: TGCAGTGCCGCGCCCCAAGCTCAGCCCCAGCATTTT.

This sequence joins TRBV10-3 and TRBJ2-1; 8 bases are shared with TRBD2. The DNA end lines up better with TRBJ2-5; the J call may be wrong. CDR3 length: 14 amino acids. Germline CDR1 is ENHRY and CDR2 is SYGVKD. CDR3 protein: CAIKDSGAQETQYF. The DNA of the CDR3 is TGTGCCATCAAGGATAGCGGGGCCCAAGAGACCCAGTACTTC.

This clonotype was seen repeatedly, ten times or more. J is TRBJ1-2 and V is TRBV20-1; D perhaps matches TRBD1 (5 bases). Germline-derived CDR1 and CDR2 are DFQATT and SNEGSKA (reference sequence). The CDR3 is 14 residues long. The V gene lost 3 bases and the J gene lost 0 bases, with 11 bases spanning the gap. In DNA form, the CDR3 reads TGCAGTGCTAGCGGGACGGAGTCTAACTATGGCTACACCTTC. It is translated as CSASGTESNYGYTF.

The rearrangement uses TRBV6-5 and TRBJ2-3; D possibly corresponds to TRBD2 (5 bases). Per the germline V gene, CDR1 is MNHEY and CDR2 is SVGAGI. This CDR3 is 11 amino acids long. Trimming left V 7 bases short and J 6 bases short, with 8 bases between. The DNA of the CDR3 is TGTGCCAGCAACTCGGGGGATACGCAGTATTTT. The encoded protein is CASNSGDTQYF.

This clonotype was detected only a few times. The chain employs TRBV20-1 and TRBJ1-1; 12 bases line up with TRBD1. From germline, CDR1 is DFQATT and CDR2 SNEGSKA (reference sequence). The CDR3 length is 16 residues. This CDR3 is CIPWGTGGGGNTEAFF. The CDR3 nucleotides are TGCATCCCCTGGGGGACAGGGGGCGGGGGGAACACTGAAGCTTTCTTT.

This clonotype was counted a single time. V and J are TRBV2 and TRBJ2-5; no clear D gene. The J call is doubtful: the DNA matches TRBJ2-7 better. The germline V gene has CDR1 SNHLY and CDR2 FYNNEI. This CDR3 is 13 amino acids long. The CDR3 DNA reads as TGTGCCAGCAGTTGGCAGGTAACCTACGAGCAGTACTTC. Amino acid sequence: CASSWQVTYEQYF.

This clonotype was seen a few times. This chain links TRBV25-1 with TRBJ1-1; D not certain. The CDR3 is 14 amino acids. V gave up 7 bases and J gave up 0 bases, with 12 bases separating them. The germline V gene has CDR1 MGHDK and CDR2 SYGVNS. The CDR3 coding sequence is TGTGCCAGCACCGGACGGGGAATGAACACTGAAGCTTTCTTT. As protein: CASTGRGMNTEAFF.

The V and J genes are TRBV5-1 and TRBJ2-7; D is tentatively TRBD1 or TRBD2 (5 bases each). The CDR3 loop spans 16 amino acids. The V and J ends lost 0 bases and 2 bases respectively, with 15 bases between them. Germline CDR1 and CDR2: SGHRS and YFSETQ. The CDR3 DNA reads TGCGCCAGCAGCTTGGGAATCGGGACGGGTACCTACGAGCAGTACTTC. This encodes CASSLGIGTGTYEQYF.

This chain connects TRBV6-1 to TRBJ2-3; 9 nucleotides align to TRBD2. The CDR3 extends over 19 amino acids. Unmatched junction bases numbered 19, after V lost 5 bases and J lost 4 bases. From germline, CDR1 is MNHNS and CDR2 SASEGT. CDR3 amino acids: CASSPLGLRGGAEADTQYF. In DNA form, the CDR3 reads TGTGCCAGCAGTCCCTTAGGGTTGCGCGGGGGGGCCGAGGCAGATACGCAGTATTTT.

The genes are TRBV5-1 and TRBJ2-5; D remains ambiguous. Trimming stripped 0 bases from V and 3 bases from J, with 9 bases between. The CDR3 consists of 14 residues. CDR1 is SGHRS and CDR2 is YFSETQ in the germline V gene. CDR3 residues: CASSLGADKETQYF. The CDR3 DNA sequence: TGCGCCAGCAGCTTGGGGGCAGACAAAGAGACCCAGTACTTC.

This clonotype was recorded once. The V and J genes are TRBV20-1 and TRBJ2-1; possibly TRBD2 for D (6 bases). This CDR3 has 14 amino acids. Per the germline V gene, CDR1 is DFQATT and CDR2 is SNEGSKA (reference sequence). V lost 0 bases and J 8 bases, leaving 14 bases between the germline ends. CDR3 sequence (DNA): TGCAGTGCTAGAGATTCCCTAGCGCGGGATGAGCAGTTCTTC. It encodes CSARDSLARDEQFF.

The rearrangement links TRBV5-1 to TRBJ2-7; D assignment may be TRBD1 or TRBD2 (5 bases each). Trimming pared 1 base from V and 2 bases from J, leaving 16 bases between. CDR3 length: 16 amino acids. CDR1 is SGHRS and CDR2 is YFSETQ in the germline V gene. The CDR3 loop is CASSLRGPGTTYEQYF. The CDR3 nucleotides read TGCGCCAGCAGCTTGAGGGGCCCGGGAACTACCTACGAGCAGTACTTC.

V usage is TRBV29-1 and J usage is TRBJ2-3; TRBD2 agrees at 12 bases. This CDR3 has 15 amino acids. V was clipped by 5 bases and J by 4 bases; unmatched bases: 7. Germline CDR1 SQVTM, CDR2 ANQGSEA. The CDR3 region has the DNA TGCAGCGTTTCTAGCGGGGGGGCCGTCGCAGATACGCAGTATTTT. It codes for CSVSSGGAVADTQYF.

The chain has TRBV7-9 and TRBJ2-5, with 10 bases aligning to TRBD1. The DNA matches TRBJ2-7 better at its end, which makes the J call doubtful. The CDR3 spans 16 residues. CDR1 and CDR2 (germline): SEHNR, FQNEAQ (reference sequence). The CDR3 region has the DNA TGTGCCAGCAGCACCTCACGGACAGGGGGCTCCTACGAGCAGTACTTC. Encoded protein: CASSTSRTGGSYEQYF.

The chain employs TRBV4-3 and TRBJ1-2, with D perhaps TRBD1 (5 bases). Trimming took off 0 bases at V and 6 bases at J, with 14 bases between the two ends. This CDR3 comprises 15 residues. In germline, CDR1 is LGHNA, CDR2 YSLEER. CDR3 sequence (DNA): TGCGCCAGCAGCCAAGATGTGGCCAGGGAGAATGGCTACACCTTC. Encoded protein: CASSQDVARENGYTF.

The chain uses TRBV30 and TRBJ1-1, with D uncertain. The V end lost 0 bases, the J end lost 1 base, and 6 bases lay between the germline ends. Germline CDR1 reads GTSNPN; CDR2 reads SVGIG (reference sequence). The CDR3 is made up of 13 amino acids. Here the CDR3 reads CAWSVLGNTEAFF. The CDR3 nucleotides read TGTGCCTGGAGTGTACTCGGGAACACTGAAGCTTTCTTT.

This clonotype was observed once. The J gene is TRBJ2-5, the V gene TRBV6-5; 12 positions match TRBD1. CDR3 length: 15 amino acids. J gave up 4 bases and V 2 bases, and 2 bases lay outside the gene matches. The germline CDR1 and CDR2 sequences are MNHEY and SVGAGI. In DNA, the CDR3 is TGTGCCAGCAGTTACGGGACAGGGGGCCCAGAGACCCAGTACTTC. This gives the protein CASSYGTGGPETQYF.

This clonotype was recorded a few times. The CDR3 nucleotides are TGTGCCAGCCGGGACAGGGGTTTCGGTGGCTACACCTTC. Translated, it gives CASRDRGFGGYTF. This rearrangement joins TRBV27 to TRBJ1-2, with 10 bases aligning to TRBD1. Trimming took 8 bases from V and 7 from J; bases not matched to a gene: 7. This CDR3 is built from 13 residues. From germline, CDR1 is MNHEY and CDR2 SMNVEV (reference sequence).

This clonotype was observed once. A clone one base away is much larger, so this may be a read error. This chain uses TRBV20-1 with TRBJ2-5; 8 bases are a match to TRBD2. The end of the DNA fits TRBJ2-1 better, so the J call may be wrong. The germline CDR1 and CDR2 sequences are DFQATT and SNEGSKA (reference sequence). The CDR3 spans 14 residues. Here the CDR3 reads CSARGGKGYNGQFF. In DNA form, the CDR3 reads TGCAGTGCCCGGGGGGGCAAAGGGTACAATGGGCAGTTCTTC.